This TCR beta chain came from a study of cytomegalovirus exposure and HLA in healthy donors. Overall study: Later analysis reported that the approximately 120 validation repertoires shared the platform of the roughly 680 first-cohort repertoires.

The CDR3 length is 14 residues. Trimming pared 2 bases from V and 4 bases from J, leaving 9 bases between. The V gene's germline CDR1 is MNHNS and CDR2 SASEGT. Sequencing was performed with immunoSEQ multiplex PCR; in TCRdb, only in-frame clones are kept and a portion is missing. This sample carries 300,000 or so clones, around 90% of them seen once, and the ten largest clones take around 0.96%. Overall study findings and caveats: The authors listed 164 TCR beta chains as cytomegalovirus-associated. A classifier reportedly called cytomegalovirus status with high sensitivity and specificity. A few chains tied to CMV proved CMV antigen-specific in vitro.

To note about this clone: What it binds is not known.

J is TRBJ1-5 and V is TRBV6-1; possibly TRBD1 for D (6 bases). Sequencing was performed on PBMCs. This clonotype was obtained from a man younger than 45 in good health and CMV-seronegative. The CDR3, as DNA: TGTGCCAGCAGTGAATGGGGGCCGAATCAGCCCCAGCATTTT. Translated, it gives CASSEWGPNQPQHF.